This T cell receptor beta chain was observed in a study of metastatic and nonmetastatic thyroid tumors. The wider study: Repertoires from blood and tumor or nodule tissue of malignant and benign thyroid patients were compared.

Nobody among the patients had been given any treatment before thyroid surgery. The CDR3 is 13 amino acids. Germline CDR1 and CDR2: SGHDN and FVKESK. V was clipped by 0 bases and J by 7 bases, with 9 bases between them. Study results and caveats: Benign nodules were reported to have significantly lower TCR beta diversity than malignant thyroid tumors, in blood and tumor.

This clone was seen at least ten times. Antigen unknown. The authors' processing: Clinicopathological groups supplied CDR3 differences that were used to build a distant-metastasis classifier for papillary thyroid cancer. Via MiXCR, TCRdb re-called the PCR reads. The V and J calls shown here were made by TCRdb, not taken from the authors' results. Among about 28,000 clones listed, roughly 15% were seen once. This TCR was recovered from a female donor with papillary thyroid cancer or a benign thyroid nodule (not recorded which). Some clones in this sample may be carry-over from other donors' samples. Sequenced material: blood. V gene TRBV14 combines with J gene TRBJ1-2; D not certain. CDR3 sequence (DNA): TGTGCCAGCAGCCAAGATCGATCAGGTGGCTACACCTTC. This encodes CASSQDRSGGYTF.